The 19 T cell receptor beta chains reported below all come from one sample, sequenced in a study of blood T cell repertoires in COVID-19. Clones were sequenced by immunoSEQ multiplex PCR, and TCRdb holds only the in-frame ones, with some missing. There are 250,000 to 300,000 clones in the sample; 70% to 90% occur only once, and over 5.5% lies in the top ten. The source material was peripheral blood. The receptors stem from a woman aged 50 to 60 with COVID-19, enrolled during active disease.

CDR3 nucleotides: TGTGCCAGCTCACCAATCCCAGGGTCTGAAGCTTTCTTT. Translation: CASSPIPGSEAFF. The chain joins TRBV18 to TRBJ1-1, with a tentative D call TRBD1 (5 bases). Germline assignment: CDR1 KGHSH and CDR2 LQKENI. This CDR3 region has 13 residues. The V gene lost 2 bases and the J gene lost 6 bases, with 10 bases spanning the gap.

The chain couples TRBV24-1 to TRBJ2-7, with a possible D match to TRBD2 (6 bases). This CDR3 is 15 amino acids long. In germline, CDR1 is KGHDR, CDR2 SFDVKD. V was clipped by 2 bases and J by 2 bases, with 12 bases between them. The CDR3 DNA reads TGTGCCACCAGTGATTCGGGGGAAGGGGCCTACGAGCAGTACTTC. Its protein product is CATSDSGEGAYEQYF.

This clone was found a few times. The CDR3 nucleotides are TGTGCCAGCAGCGTACAGGGGACGGAAAAACTGTTTTTT. This sequence encodes CASSVQGTEKLFF. The chain uses TRBV7-3 and TRBJ1-4; TRBD1 matches at 7 bases. V shed 5 bases and J 8 bases; nucleotides not matched to a gene: 5. CDR3 length: 13 amino acids. CDR1 SGHTA and CDR2 FQGTGA come from the germline V gene.

This clone was found a few times. The J gene is TRBJ1-4, the V gene TRBV7-9; D unresolved. Trimming pared 5 bases from V and 1 base from J, leaving 11 bases between. This CDR3 is built from 15 residues. Germline V CDR1 and CDR2: SEHNR, FQNEAQ (reference sequence). CDR3 region: CASSPEAGTNEKLFF. The CDR3 bases are TGTGCCAGCAGCCCCGAAGCCGGAACTAATGAAAAACTGTTTTTT.

The gene calls are TRBV6-2 or TRBV6-3 and TRBJ2-1; D gene ambiguous. Germline assignment: CDR1 MNHEY and CDR2 SVGEGT. Trimming removed 2 bases from V and 6 bases from J, with 8 bases in between. The CDR3 spans 13 residues. The CDR3 DNA reads as TGTGCCAGCAGTTACCGGCGGCCCAATGAGCAGTTCTTC. It translates to CASSYRRPNEQFF.

The gene calls are TRBV11-2 and TRBJ2-1, with D hard to call. The CDR3 length is 14 residues. V lost 5 bases and J 8 bases, leaving 16 bases between the germline ends. Germline V gene data show CDR1 as SGHAT and CDR2 as FQNNGV. CDR3: CASSPSAKLYEQFF. The CDR3 DNA is TGTGCCAGCAGCCCCTCTGCTAAGCTGTATGAGCAGTTCTTC.

CDR3 DNA sequence: TGCGCCAGCAGCTTGGCCCGGGGTACTAGCGGAGGCTACGAGCAGTACTTC. Its translation is CASSLARGTSGGYEQYF. This chain uses TRBV5-1 with TRBJ2-7, with 8 bases aligning to TRBD2. This CDR3 contains 17 residues. Unmatched junction bases numbered 11, after V lost 0 bases and J lost 3 bases. Germline V lookup: CDR1 SGHRS, CDR2 YFSETQ.

This rearrangement joins TRBV30 to TRBJ2-7; no clear D. The germline V gene encodes CDR1 GTSNPN and CDR2 SVGIG (reference sequence). The CDR3 runs 16 residues. V gave up 4 bases and J gave up 1 base, with 20 bases separating them. The CDR3 protein is CAWKRVRQANSYEQYF. CDR3 coding DNA: TGTGCCTGGAAACGCGTAAGGCAGGCTAATTCCTACGAGCAGTACTTC. The full variable domain, rest sourced from reference TRBV30 and TRBJ2-7, is SQTIHQWPATLVQPVGSPLSLECTVEGTSNPNLYWYRQAAGRGLQLLFYSVGIGQISSEVPQNLSASRPQDRQFILSSKKLLLSDSGFYLCAWKRVRQANSYEQYFGPGTRLTVT.

The genes are TRBV18 and TRBJ2-3; a possible D gene is TRBD2 (6 bases). This CDR3 region has 14 residues. Between the trimmed V and J ends, which lost 6 bases and 5 bases, there was a span of 15 bases. Germline V gives CDR1 KGHSH, CDR2 LQKENI. The CDR3 reads CASSRGQAGDTQYF. CDR3 nucleotides: TGTGCCAGCTCTAGAGGGCAAGCGGGAGATACGCAGTATTTT.

The V and J genes are TRBV21-1 and TRBJ2-3; the DNA was not compared with TRBD2, the D call given in the table. TRBV21-1 is a documented pseudogene. This CDR3 has 16 residues. Here the CDR3 DNA reads TGTGCCAGCAGCAAGTTAGCGGGGGCTAGCACAGATACGCAGTATTTT. Its translation is CASSKLAGASTDTQYF.

The chain combines TRBV30 with TRBJ2-7; 7 bases are a match to TRBD1. Trimming at V came to 1 base and at J to 3 bases, leaving 3 bases not matched to a gene. Germline V CDR1 and CDR2: GTSNPN, SVGIG (reference sequence). This CDR3 is built from 13 residues. CDR3 loop: CAWSDYRGYEQYF. The DNA for the CDR3 is TGTGCCTGGAGTGATTACAGGGGCTACGAGCAGTACTTC.

The chain carries TRBV5-1 and TRBJ2-3; 8 nucleotides match TRBD2. Germline assignment: CDR1 SGHRS and CDR2 YFSETQ. The CDR3 length is 20 residues. Trimming removed 1 base from V and 0 bases from J; junction bases left unmatched: 16. The CDR3 DNA reads as TGCGCCAGCAGCTTGTTCCCGACTAGCGCGTCTTCTTCTAGCACAGATACGCAGTATTTT. It specifies CASSLFPTSASSSSTDTQYF.

J is TRBJ1-1 and V is TRBV7-8, with TRBD1 as a possible D gene (6 bases). The V end was cut by 5 bases, the J end by 1 base, with 14 bases between. Germline CDR1 and CDR2: SGHVS and FQNEAQ. The CDR3 is 15 amino acids. The DNA of the CDR3 is TGTGCCAGCAGCCTTGACGGACAGAAGAACACTGAAGCTTTCTTT. The encoded protein is CASSLDGQKNTEAFF.

The chain is built from TRBV19 and TRBJ1-2; D might be TRBD1 (6 bases). The V end lost 2 bases, the J end lost 7 bases, and 23 bases lay between the germline ends. The CDR3 has 17 residues. Germline V gene lookup returns CDR1 LNHDA and CDR2 SQIVND (reference sequence). CDR3 in amino acids: CASSITQGRASSGGYTF. CDR3 nucleotide sequence: TGTGCCAGTAGTATAACGCAGGGGAGAGCGAGTAGTGGTGGCTACACCTTC. The variable domain in full, with the rest retrieved from reference TRBV19 and TRBJ1-2, is DGGITQSPKYLFRKEGQNVTLSCEQNLNHDAMYWYRQDPGQGLRLIYYSQIVNDFQKGDIAEGYSVSREKKESFPLTVTSAQKNPTAFYLCASSITQGRASSGGYTFGSGTRLTVV.

This rearrangement joins TRBV18 to TRBJ1-1; D is unclear. This CDR3 spans 13 amino acids. Per the germline V gene, CDR1 is KGHSH and CDR2 is LQKENI. V was clipped by 6 bases and J by 7 bases, with 15 bases between them. The CDR3 DNA is TGTGCCAGCTCCCTGATCCGGACTGATGAAGCTTTCTTT. Its protein product is CASSLIRTDEAFF.

The chain carries TRBV4-1 and TRBJ1-5; D is unclear. Germline CDR1 MGHRA, CDR2 YSYEKL. The CDR3 runs to 15 residues. Deletions cut 0 bases from V and 3 bases from J, with 9 bases between. CDR3 in amino acids: CASSQDPGFNQPQHF. The CDR3 DNA is TGCGCCAGCAGCCAAGATCCGGGTTTCAATCAGCCCCAGCATTTT.

V usage is TRBV5-1 and J usage is TRBJ2-5, with TRBD1 matching 8 bases. The CDR3 contains 16 residues. Trimming removed 4 bases from V and 5 bases from J; junction bases left unmatched: 13. Germline assignment: CDR1 SGHRS and CDR2 YFSETQ. DNA for the CDR3: TGCGCCAGCAGCAAGAGACCGGGACAGGCAATTGAGACCCAGTACTTC. This codes for CASSKRPGQAIETQYF. The full variable domain, with the rest looked up from reference TRBV5-1 and TRBJ2-5, is KAGVTQTPRYLIKTRGQQVTLSCSPISGHRSVSWYQQTPGQGLQFLFEYFSETQRNKGNFPGRFSGRQFSNSRSEMNVSTLELGDSALYLCASSKRPGQAIETQYFGPGTRLLVL.

The chain employs TRBV4-2 and TRBJ1-2, with 8 bases that match TRBD1. CDR1 is LGHNA, CDR2 YNFKEQ, per germline. V gave up 2 bases and J gave up 2 bases; unmatched junction bases: 10. The CDR3 extends over 17 amino acids. This chain's CDR3 is CASSQSKTTGANYGYTF. As DNA, the CDR3 is TGTGCCAGCAGCCAATCTAAAACGACAGGGGCCAACTATGGCTACACCTTC.

The gene calls are TRBV28 and TRBJ1-2, with 7 nucleotides matching TRBD1. Germline V CDR1 and CDR2: MDHEN, SYDVKM. J was trimmed by 1 base and V by 6 bases; bases with no gene match: 5. The CDR3 loop spans 14 amino acids. The DNA for the CDR3 is TGTGCCAGCAGGAGGACAGGCGTTAACTATGGCTACACCTTC. Its translation: CASRRTGVNYGYTF.